The source of this T cell receptor (beta chain) is a study of radiation and T cells in renal cell carcinoma. Study outcomes and limitations: Top tumor clonotypes rose in blood 2 weeks post-radiation, then contracted. Without pretreatment biopsies, baseline tumor clonotype presence was undetermined.

Profiling relied on immunoSEQ multiplex PCR, and the TCRdb table lists in-frame clones only, not all of them. The sample shows fewer than 85,000 clones, nearly 90% of them seen only once. As to this clone: Its antigen is undetermined. Other DNA sequences in the same sample also yield this CDR3.

V was shortened by 0 bases and J by 0 bases, with 6 bases between the two germline ends. CDR1 is SGHTA, CDR2 FQGNSA, per germline. The length of the CDR3 is 16 residues. Described time point: blood 4 weeks post-SBRT, at nephrectomy. The treatment was: 15 Gy SBRT to primary tumor, nephrectomy 4 weeks later. Nephrectomy followed 15 Gy stereotactic body radiation by 4 weeks. This renal cell carcinoma was of the clear cell type. The rearrangement links TRBV7-2 to TRBJ2-6, with TRBD2 as a possible D gene (5 bases). Sequenced material: blood, taken from a patient whose treatment included radiotherapy and nephrectomy. The TCR comes from a woman in her 70s with renal cell carcinoma. The CDR3 DNA sequence: TGTGCCAGCAGCTTAGCGGGGAGCTCTGGGGCCAACGTCCTGACTTTC. Residues: CASSLAGSSGANVLTF.